The 2 T cell receptor beta chains reported below all come from one sample, sequenced in a study of T cell responses to AZD1222 COVID-19 vaccine. The table came from immunoSEQ multiplex PCR; TCRdb's copy has only in-frame clones and leaves some out. This repertoire shows 70,000 to 95,000 clones, roughly nine tenths found once; its top ten account for over 1.1%. The sample in question was peripheral blood, obtained 28 days after the second AZD1222 dose. The receptors derive from an adult who received the AZD1222 COVID-19 vaccine.

This sequence joins TRBV3-1 (or the pseudogene TRBV3-2) and TRBJ2-7; 10 bases map to TRBD1. The CDR3 runs to 15 residues. J lost 2 bases, V lost 4 bases, and 5 bases had no gene match. The germline gives CDR1 LGHDT, CDR2 YNNKEL (reference sequence). The CDR3 DNA sequence: TGTGCCAGCAGCCGTCCGGGACAGGGGACCTACGAGCAGTACTTC. It specifies CASSRPGQGTYEQYF.

This clone was counted between two and nine times. The chain recombines TRBV15 with TRBJ2-7; 8 bases line up with TRBD2. The CDR3 contains 19 residues. Germline values: CDR1 LNHNV, CDR2 YYDKDF (reference sequence). V gave up 0 bases and J gave up 4 bases; unmatched junction bases: 17. The CDR3 DNA follows: TGTGCCACCAGCAGAGATCGAGGACTAGCTTCCTCAAACTTATACGAGCAGTACTTC. It specifies CATSRDRGLASSNLYEQYF.